Included here is one TCR beta chain sequence, with context. The source material, RNA transcripts, was used to amplify TCR beta CDR3 regions. The HTBI primer set was used in a first-round RT-PCR of the TCR CDR3. TCRdb fed the multiplex PCR reads into MiXCR, producing one record per CDR3 protein. The sample shows 550,000 to 600,000 distinct CDR3 sequences, 40% to 55% of them seen only once. Germline CDR1 is ENHRY and CDR2 is SYGVKD. The CDR3 has 15 residues. V was shortened by 6 bases and J by 7 bases, with 18 bases between the two germline ends. These data belong to a study of T cells in Graves' hyperthyroidism and ophthalmopathy.

V and J are TRBV10-3 and TRBJ2-2; weak D call: TRBD2 (5 bases). Material: peripheral blood or thyroid tissue (not recorded which). The source of this sequence is an adult woman with Graves' disease, either hyperthyroidism or ophthalmopathy (not recorded which). The CDR3 DNA follows: TGTGCCATCAGGGTAGGGAGAGGCCTTGACGGGGAGCTGTTTTTT. Protein sequence: CAIRVGRGLDGELFF.